The 30 T cell receptor beta chains presented below share a single source sample, sequenced in a study of CXCR3-negative and CXCR3-positive naive CD8 T cells. Preparation of TRB cDNA libraries relied on 5' RACE carrying UMI labels. TCRdb re-called the 5' RACE reads; every CDR3 protein appears as one record, without DNA. This sample's clone table lists tens of thousands of distinct CDR3 sequences. Sequenced input: memory CD8+ T cells from blood. All receptors derive from a human donor in good health. Some clones in this sample may be carry-over from other donors' samples.

The CDR3 here is CASSARSNEQYF. This chain connects TRBV14 to TRBJ2-7. The germline V gene has CDR1 SGHDN and CDR2 FVKESK. The CDR3 runs to 12 residues.

The chain joins TRBV27 to TRBJ2-5; TCRdb names TRBD2, which stays unverified in the absence of DNA. Germline V gene data show CDR1 as MNHEY and CDR2 as SMNVEV (reference sequence). The CDR3 covers 16 residues. CDR3 in amino acids: CASSLSVGAGLETQYF.

The V gene is TRBV6-5, the J gene TRBJ2-1. The germline CDR1 and CDR2 sequences are MNHEY and SVGAGI. The CDR3 is 15 amino acids. The CDR3 region is CASSTQPSSYNEQFF.

J is TRBJ1-4 and V is TRBV6-5; there is no DNA to check the TCRdb D call of TRBD1. The CDR3 has 18 residues. Germline loops: CDR1 MNHEY, CDR2 SVGAGI. The CDR3 sequence: CASSSLGAETATNEKLFF.

The CDR3 sequence is CASSLSFGGYEQYF. This chain uses TRBV27 with TRBJ2-7. Germline CDR1 reads MNHEY; CDR2 reads SMNVEV (reference sequence). CDR3 length equals 14 residues.

The rearrangement joins TRBV29-1 to TRBJ2-1. From germline, CDR1 is SQVTM and CDR2 ANQGSEA. This CDR3 has 12 amino acids. The CDR3 sequence: CSVESYYNEQFF.

This chain connects TRBV6-2 or TRBV6-3 to TRBJ2-7; as DNA is missing, the TRBD2 call by TCRdb cannot be tested. The CDR3 has 16 residues. Germline V gene lookup returns CDR1 MNHEY and CDR2 SVGEGT. The CDR3 is CASSLLGLASSHEQYF.

This chain joins TRBV6-5 and TRBJ2-2; TCRdb outputs TRBD2, but without DNA this stays unchecked. CDR1 is MNHEY and CDR2 is SVGAGI in the germline V gene. CDR3 length equals 13 residues. CDR3 sequence reads: CASSFSGIGELFF.

The chain combines TRBV5-1 with TRBJ1-2; TCRdb reports TRBD1, a call that lacks DNA to check it against. The CDR3 spans 16 residues. Per germline, CDR1 SGHRS and CDR2 YFSETQ. The CDR3 protein is CASSFIQQGNDYGYTF.

The rearrangement joins TRBV4-2 to TRBJ1-1. CDR1 and CDR2 from the germline V gene are LGHNA and YNFKEQ. This CDR3 has 14 amino acids. CDR3 sequence reads: CASSQQDSNTEAFF.

The V call is TRBV28, the J call TRBJ2-5; TCRdb names TRBD2, which stays unverified in the absence of DNA. This CDR3 has 15 residues. Germline lookup yields CDR1 MDHEN and CDR2 SYDVKM. The CDR3 loop reads CASTRRHRSQETQYF.

The genes are TRBV27 and TRBJ2-7. This CDR3 is built from 13 residues. Germline lookup yields CDR1 MNHEY and CDR2 SMNVEV (reference sequence). The chain's CDR3 is CASSLSLANEQYF.

The chain joins TRBV6-4 to TRBJ2-3; with no DNA, the TCRdb D assignment of TRBD2 cannot be verified. The CDR3 runs to 15 residues. The germline V gene encodes CDR1 MRHNA and CDR2 SNTAGT. The CDR3 region is CASSPSSGGADTQYF.

The chain is built from TRBV29-1 and TRBJ2-3; the D call from TCRdb, TRBD1, cannot be confirmed without DNA. The CDR3 covers 16 residues. CDR1 is SQVTM, CDR2 ANQGSEA, per germline. The CDR3 protein is CSVEDLQRGTTDTQYF.

This chain links TRBV4-3 with TRBJ2-6; TCRdb's D call, TRBD1, is unchecked because there is no DNA. The CDR3 spans 17 residues. From germline, CDR1 is LGHNA and CDR2 YSLEER. The CDR3 here is CASSQAGTGTGANVLTF.

By frequency, this clonotype registers large. V gene TRBV20-1 combines with J gene TRBJ2-5; as DNA is missing, the TRBD2 call by TCRdb cannot be tested. The CDR3 is made up of 13 amino acids. Germline CDR1 is DFQATT and CDR2 is SNEGSKA (reference sequence). CDR3 protein: CSARAVSVETQYF.

The CDR3 region is CSAWPSWNTDTQYF. V and J are TRBV20-1 and TRBJ2-3; checking the TCRdb D call of TRBD2 is not possible without DNA. Looked up from germline, CDR1 is DFQATT and CDR2 is SNEGSKA (reference sequence). There are 14 residues in the CDR3.

This chain links TRBV30 with TRBJ2-2; TCRdb lists TRBD1, though no DNA is available to test this call. Germline loops: CDR1 GTSNPN, CDR2 SVGIG (reference sequence). This CDR3 has 13 residues. The CDR3: CASGQAYTGELFF.

This chain uses TRBV11-2 with TRBJ2-5; TCRdb designates TRBD2, a call that cannot be tested without DNA. The CDR3 contains 17 residues. In germline, CDR1 is SGHAT, CDR2 FQNNGV. CDR3 sequence reads: CASSLARDRPARETQYF.

The V and J genes are TRBV5-1 and TRBJ2-1; TCRdb calls TRBD1, which cannot be checked without DNA. The CDR3 is 13 amino acids. Germline CDR1 reads SGHRS; CDR2 reads YFSETQ. The chain's CDR3 is CASTDRGYNEQFF.

The chain carries TRBV29-1 and TRBJ2-2; TCRdb picks TRBD1, but there is no DNA to check that call. CDR3 size: 14 residues. Germline loops: CDR1 SQVTM, CDR2 ANQGSEA. The CDR3 loop reads CSVETGTGVGELFF.

This sequence joins TRBV7-9 and TRBJ1-2. This CDR3 comprises 12 residues. Germline CDR1 reads SEHNR; CDR2 reads FQNEAQ (reference sequence). CDR3 amino acids: CASRPSNYGYTF. The full variable domain, rest sourced from reference TRBV7-9 and TRBJ1-2, is DTGVSQNPRHKITKRGQNVTFRCDPISEHNRLYWYRQTLGQGPEFLTYFQNEAQLEKSRLLSDRFSAERPKGSFSTLEIQRTEQGDSAMYLCASRPSNYGYTFGSGTRLTVV.

V usage is TRBV7-9 and J usage is TRBJ2-7; TCRdb designates TRBD2, a call that cannot be tested without DNA. The CDR3 totals 14 residues. Germline CDR1 and CDR2: SEHNR and FQNEAQ (reference sequence). CDR3 region: CASSSVDGRYEQYF.

The chain combines TRBV5-1 with TRBJ2-7; TCRdb's assignment of TRBD1 cannot be checked, as there is no DNA. The CDR3 has 13 residues. Per germline, CDR1 SGHRS and CDR2 YFSETQ. Here the CDR3 reads CASSLDATAEQYF.

This sequence joins TRBV29-1 and TRBJ2-7; TCRdb names TRBD1, which stays unverified in the absence of DNA. Germline assignment: CDR1 SQVTM and CDR2 ANQGSEA. The CDR3 runs 15 residues. This chain's CDR3 is CSVEYGQRGDYEQYF.

The CDR3 spells CSATLRLSYNEQFF. The chain combines TRBV20-1 with TRBJ2-1; TCRdb returns TRBD1, unconfirmable since there is no DNA. The CDR3 is 14 residues long. Germline values: CDR1 DFQATT, CDR2 SNEGSKA (reference sequence).

The V call is TRBV28, the J call TRBJ2-1; TCRdb selects TRBD2, and the lack of DNA leaves this call unchecked. The CDR3 is 15 amino acids. Per the germline V gene, CDR1 is MDHEN and CDR2 is SYDVKM. This chain's CDR3 is CASSSGLDVYNEQFF.

This rearrangement joins TRBV7-8 to TRBJ1-1; the D call of TRBD1 rests on TCRdb alone, since no DNA is present to check it. Per germline, CDR1 SGHVS and CDR2 FQNEAQ. The CDR3 contains 15 residues. CDR3 sequence: CASSLQGTGVTEAFF.

The chain employs TRBV6-2 or TRBV6-3 and TRBJ2-1; as DNA is missing, the TRBD2 call by TCRdb cannot be tested. Germline CDR1 reads MNHEY; CDR2 reads SVGEGT. The CDR3 extends over 15 amino acids. CDR3 protein: CASSYAAGGGNEQFF.

The chain has TRBV9 and TRBJ1-3. The CDR3 totals 16 residues. The germline V gene encodes CDR1 SGDLS and CDR2 YYNGEE. The CDR3 protein is CASSVGEDISGNTIYF.